One sample yielded the 5 T cell receptor beta chains listed below, sequenced in a study of blood T cell repertoires in COVID-19. The data were produced by immunoSEQ multiplex PCR, yet TCRdb's version contains in-frame clones alone and is incomplete. The data hold about 210,000 clones, with approximately 90% observed a single time. The specimen was peripheral blood. These receptors were collected from a man under 40 with acute or convalescent COVID-19.

The V and J genes are TRBV6-4 and TRBJ2-3; the match to TRBD2 covers 8 bases. CDR1 is MRHNA, CDR2 SNTAGT, per germline. The CDR3 sequence is 15 residues long. V trimming: 10 bases; J trimming: 6 bases; junction bases outside the gene matches: 15. For the CDR3, the DNA is TGTGCCACCTCGAACGGCGGGAGGCGCTTTGATACGCAGTATTTT. Amino acid sequence: CATSNGGRRFDTQYF.

The gene calls are TRBV29-1 and TRBJ2-1; D unclear. V lost 7 bases, J lost 9 bases, and 13 bases lay in between. The germline V gene encodes CDR1 SQVTM and CDR2 ANQGSEA. The CDR3 totals 11 residues. Here the CDR3 DNA reads TGCAGCGGATCATTAGCTTTTGAGCAGTTCTTC. Amino acids: CSGSLAFEQFF.

The V call is TRBV6-5, the J call TRBJ1-6; a possible D gene is TRBD1 (5 bases). V lost 8 bases to trimming and J lost 10 bases, with 18 bases between them. The CDR3 has 14 amino acids. In germline, CDR1 is MNHEY, CDR2 SVGAGI. CDR3: CASDLDRGESPLHF. The CDR3 DNA is TGTGCCAGCGATTTAGATAGGGGTGAGTCACCCCTCCACTTT.

V is TRBV3-1 (or the pseudogene TRBV3-2) and J is TRBJ1-2; D unresolved. The CDR3 is made up of 13 amino acids. Per germline, CDR1 LGHDT and CDR2 YNNKEL (reference sequence). Trimming pared 4 bases from V and 4 bases from J, leaving 10 bases between. In DNA, the CDR3 is TGTGCCAGCAGCCTCGGGGTAGGCTATGGCTACACCTTC. This sequence encodes CASSLGVGYGYTF.

The genes are TRBV2 and TRBJ2-1; TRBD2 aligns across 14 bases. With 5 bases clipped from V and 10 bases from J, the junction kept 7 bases outside the gene matches. The germline V gene has CDR1 SNHLY and CDR2 FYNNEI. This CDR3 has 15 amino acids. CDR3 sequence (DNA): TGTGCCAGCAGTTACTCTGGGACTAGCGGGGGAGAGCAGTTCTTC. It yields the protein CASSYSGTSGGEQFF.